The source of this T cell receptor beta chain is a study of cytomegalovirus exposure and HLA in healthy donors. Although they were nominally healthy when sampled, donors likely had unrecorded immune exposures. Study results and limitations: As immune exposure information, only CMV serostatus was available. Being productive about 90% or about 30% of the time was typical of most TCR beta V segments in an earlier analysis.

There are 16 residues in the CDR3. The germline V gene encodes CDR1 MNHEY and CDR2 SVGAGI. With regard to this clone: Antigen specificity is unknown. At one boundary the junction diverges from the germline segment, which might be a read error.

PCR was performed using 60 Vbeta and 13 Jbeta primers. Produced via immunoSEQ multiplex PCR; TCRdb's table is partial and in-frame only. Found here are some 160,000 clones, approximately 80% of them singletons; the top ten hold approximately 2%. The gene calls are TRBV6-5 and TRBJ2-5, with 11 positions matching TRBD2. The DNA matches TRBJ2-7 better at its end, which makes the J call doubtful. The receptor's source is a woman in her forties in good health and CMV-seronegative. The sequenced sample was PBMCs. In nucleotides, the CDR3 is TGTGCCAGCAGGTACTCTAGCGGGGGGACCCCCTACGAGCAGTACTTC. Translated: CASRYSSGGTPYEQYF.